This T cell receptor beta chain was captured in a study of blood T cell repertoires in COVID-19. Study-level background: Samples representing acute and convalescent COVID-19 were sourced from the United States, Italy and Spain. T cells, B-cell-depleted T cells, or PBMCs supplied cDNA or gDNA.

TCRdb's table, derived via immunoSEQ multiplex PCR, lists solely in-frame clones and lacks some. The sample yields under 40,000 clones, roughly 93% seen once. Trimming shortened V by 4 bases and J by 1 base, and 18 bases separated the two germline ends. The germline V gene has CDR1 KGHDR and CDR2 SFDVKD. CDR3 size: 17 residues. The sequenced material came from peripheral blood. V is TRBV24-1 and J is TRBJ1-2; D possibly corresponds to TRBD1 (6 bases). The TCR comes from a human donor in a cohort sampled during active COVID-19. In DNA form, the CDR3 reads TGTGCCACCAGTGACCCTAGGGACATAGAATATAACTATGGCTACACCTTC. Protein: CATSDPRDIEYNYGYTF.